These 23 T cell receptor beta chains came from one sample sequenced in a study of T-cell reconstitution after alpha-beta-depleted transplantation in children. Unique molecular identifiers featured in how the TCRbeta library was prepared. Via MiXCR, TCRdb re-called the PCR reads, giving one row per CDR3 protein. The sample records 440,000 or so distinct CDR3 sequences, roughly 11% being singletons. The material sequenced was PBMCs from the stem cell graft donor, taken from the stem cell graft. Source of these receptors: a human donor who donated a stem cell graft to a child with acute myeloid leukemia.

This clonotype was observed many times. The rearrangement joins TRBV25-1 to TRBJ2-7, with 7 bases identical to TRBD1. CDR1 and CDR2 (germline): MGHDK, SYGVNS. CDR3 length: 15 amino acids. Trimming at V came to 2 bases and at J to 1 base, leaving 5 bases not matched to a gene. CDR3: CASSEATGDSYEQYF. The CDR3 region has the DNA TGTGCCAGCAGTGAAGCCACAGGGGATTCCTACGAGCAGTACTTC.

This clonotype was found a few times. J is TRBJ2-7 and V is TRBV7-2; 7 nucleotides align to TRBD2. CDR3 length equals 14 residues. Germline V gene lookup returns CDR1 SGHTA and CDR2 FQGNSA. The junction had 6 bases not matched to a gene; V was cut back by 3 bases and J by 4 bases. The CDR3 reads CASSLSGMSYEQYF. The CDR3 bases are TGTGCCAGCAGCTTGAGCGGGATGAGTTACGAGCAGTACTTC.

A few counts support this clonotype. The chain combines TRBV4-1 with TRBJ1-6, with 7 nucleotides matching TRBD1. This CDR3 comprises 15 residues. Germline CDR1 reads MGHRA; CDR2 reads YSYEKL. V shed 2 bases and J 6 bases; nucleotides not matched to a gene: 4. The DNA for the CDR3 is TGCGCCAGCAGCCAACGGGACAGCCTTAATTCACCCCTCCACTTT. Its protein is CASSQRDSLNSPLHF.

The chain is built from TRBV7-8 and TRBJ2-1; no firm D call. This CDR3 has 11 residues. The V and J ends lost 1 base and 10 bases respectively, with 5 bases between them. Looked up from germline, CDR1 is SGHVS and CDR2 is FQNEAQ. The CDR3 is CASSLEAEQFF. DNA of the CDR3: TGTGCCAGCAGCTTAGAAGCAGAGCAGTTCTTC.

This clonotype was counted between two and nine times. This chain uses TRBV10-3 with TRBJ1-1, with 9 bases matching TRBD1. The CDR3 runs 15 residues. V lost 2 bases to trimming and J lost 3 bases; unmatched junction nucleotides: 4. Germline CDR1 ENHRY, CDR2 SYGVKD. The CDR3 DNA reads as TGTGCCATCAGTGAGGCCCGGGACAGGGACACTGAAGCTTTCTTT. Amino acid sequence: CAISEARDRDTEAFF.

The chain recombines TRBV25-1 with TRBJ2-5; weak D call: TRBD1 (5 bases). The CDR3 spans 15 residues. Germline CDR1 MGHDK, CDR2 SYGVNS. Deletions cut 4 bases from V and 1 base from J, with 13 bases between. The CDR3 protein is CASSGQTGPQETQYF. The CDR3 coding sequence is TGTGCCAGCAGTGGACAAACAGGTCCCCAAGAGACCCAGTACTTC.

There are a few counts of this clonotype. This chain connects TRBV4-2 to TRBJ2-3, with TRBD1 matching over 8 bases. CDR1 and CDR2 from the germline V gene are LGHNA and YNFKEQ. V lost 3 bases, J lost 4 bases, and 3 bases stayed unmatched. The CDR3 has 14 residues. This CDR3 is CASSQDRVADTQYF. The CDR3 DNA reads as TGTGCCAGCAGCCAGGACAGGGTTGCAGATACGCAGTATTTT.

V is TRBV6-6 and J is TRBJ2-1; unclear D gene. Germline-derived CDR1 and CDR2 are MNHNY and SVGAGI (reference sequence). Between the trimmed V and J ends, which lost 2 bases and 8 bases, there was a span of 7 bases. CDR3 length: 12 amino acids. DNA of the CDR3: TGTGCCAGCAGTTACACTGTGGATGAGCAGTTCTTC. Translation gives CASSYTVDEQFF.

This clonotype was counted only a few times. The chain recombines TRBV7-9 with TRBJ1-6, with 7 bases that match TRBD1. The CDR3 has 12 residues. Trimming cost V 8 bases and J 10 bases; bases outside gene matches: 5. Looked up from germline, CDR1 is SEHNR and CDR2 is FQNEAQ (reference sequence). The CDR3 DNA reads TGTGCCAGCGGGGACAGTATATCACCCCTCCACTTT. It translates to CASGDSISPLHF.

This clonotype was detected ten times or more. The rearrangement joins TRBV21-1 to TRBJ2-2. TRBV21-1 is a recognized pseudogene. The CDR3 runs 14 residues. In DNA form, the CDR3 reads TGTGCCAGCAGCAAACCGTTGTTGCCCGGGGAGCTGTTTTTT. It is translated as CASSKPLLPGELFF.

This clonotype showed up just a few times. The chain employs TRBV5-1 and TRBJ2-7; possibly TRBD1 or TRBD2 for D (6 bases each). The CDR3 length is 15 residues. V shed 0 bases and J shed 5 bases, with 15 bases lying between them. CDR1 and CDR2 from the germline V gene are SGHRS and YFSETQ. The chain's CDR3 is CASSLVGGTTNEQYF. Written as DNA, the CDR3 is TGCGCCAGCAGCTTGGTTGGCGGGACAACCAACGAGCAGTACTTC.

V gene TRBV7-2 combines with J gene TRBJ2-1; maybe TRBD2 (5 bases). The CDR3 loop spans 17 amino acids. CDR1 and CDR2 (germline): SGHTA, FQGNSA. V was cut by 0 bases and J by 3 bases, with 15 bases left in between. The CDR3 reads CASSLASVGAVYNEQFF. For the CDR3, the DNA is TGTGCCAGCAGCTTAGCTTCCGTGGGAGCGGTCTACAATGAGCAGTTCTTC.

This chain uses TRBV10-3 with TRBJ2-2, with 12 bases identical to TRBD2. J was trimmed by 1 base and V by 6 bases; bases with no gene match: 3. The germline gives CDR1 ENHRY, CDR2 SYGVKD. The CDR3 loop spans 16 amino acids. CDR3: CAIRAGLAGNTGELFF. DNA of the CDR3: TGTGCCATCAGGGCGGGACTAGCGGGGAACACCGGGGAGCTGTTTTTT.

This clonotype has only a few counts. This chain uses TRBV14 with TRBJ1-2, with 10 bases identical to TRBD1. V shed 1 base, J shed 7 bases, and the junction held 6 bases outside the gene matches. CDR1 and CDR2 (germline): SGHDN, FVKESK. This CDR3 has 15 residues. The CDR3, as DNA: TGTGCCAGCAGCCAAGTTGGGACAGGGGTATTTGGCTACACCTTC. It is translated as CASSQVGTGVFGYTF.

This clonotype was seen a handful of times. CDR3: CSANPGQGQETQYF. The DNA of the CDR3 is TGCAGCGCCAATCCGGGACAGGGACAAGAGACCCAGTACTTC. The J gene is TRBJ2-5, the V gene TRBV29-1, with 9 nucleotides matching TRBD1. The CDR3 extends over 14 amino acids. Trimming took 7 bases from V and 2 from J; bases not matched to a gene: 8. CDR1 is SQVTM and CDR2 is ANQGSEA in the germline V gene.

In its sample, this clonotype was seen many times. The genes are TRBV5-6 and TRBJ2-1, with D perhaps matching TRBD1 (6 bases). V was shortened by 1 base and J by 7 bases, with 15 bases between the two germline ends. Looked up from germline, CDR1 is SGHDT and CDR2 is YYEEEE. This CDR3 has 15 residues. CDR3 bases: TGTGCCAGCAGCTTGTGGCAGGGGAGTAAGAATGAGCAGTTCTTC. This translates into CASSLWQGSKNEQFF.

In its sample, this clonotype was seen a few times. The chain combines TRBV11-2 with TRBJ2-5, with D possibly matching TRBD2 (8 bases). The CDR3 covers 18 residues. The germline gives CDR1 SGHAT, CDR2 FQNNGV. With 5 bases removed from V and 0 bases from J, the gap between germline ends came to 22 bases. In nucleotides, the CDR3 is TGTGCCAGCAGCAACCGACAGGGCGGGGGGAGGGACCAAGAGACCCAGTACTTC. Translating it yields CASSNRQGGGRDQETQYF.

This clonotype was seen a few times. The CDR3 nucleotides are TGCAGCGTACACATCAGGGCCAATGAGCAGTTCTTC. Amino acids: CSVHIRANEQFF. The rearrangement joins TRBV29-1 to TRBJ2-1, with a weak D call TRBD1 (5 bases). Between the trimmed V and J ends, which lost 6 bases and 6 bases, there was a span of 12 bases. CDR1 and CDR2 (germline): SQVTM, ANQGSEA. The CDR3 length is 12 residues.

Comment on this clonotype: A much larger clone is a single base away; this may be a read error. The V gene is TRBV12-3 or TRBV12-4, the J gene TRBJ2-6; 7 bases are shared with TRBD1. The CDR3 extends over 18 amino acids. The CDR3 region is CASSLIIKGAAGANGLTF. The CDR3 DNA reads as TGTGCCAGCAGTTTAATCATTAAGGGGGCTGCTGGGGCCAACGGCCTGACTTTC.

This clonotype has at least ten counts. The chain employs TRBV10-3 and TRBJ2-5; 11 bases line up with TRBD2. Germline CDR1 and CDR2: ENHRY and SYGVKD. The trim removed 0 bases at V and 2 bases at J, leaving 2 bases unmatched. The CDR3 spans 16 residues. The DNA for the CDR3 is TGTGCCATCAGTGAGTCTGGGACTAGCGGACAAGAGACCCAGTACTTC. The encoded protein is CAISESGTSGQETQYF.

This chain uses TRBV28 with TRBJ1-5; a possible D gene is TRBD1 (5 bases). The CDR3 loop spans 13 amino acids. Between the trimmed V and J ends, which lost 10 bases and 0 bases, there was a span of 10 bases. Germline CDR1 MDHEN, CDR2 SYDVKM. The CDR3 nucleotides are TGTGCCACACAGGTTTATAGCAATCAGCCCCAGCATTTT. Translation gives CATQVYSNQPQHF.

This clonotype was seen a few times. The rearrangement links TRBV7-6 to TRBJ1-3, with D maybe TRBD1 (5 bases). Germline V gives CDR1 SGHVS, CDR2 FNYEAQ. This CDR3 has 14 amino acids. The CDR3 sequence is CASTGQSSGNTIYF. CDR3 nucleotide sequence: TGTGCGTCAACGGGGCAGTCTTCTGGAAACACCATATATTTT.

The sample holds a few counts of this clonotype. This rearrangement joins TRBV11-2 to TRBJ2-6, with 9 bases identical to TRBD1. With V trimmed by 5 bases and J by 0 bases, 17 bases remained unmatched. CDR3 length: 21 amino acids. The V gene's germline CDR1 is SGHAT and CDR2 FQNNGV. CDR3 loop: CASSTQTGGQGPFSGANVLTF. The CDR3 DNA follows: TGTGCCAGCAGCACCCAAACGGGGGGACAGGGTCCATTCTCTGGGGCCAACGTCCTGACTTTC.